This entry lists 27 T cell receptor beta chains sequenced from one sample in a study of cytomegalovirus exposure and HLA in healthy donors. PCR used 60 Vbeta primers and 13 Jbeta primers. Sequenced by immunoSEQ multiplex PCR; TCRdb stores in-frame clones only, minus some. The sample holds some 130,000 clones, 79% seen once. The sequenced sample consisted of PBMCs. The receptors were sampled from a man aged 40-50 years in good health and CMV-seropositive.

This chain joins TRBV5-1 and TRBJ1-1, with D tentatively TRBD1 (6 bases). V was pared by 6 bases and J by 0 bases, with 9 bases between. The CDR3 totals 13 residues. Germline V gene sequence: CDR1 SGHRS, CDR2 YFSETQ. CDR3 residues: CASNPGVNTEAFF. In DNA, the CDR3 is TGCGCCAGCAACCCAGGGGTGAACACTGAAGCTTTCTTT.

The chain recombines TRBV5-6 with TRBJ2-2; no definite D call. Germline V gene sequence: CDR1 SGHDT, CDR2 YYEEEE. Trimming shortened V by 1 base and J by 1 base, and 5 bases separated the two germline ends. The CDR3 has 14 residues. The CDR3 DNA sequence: TGTGCCAGCAGCTTGATGAGGAACACCGGGGAGCTGTTTTTT. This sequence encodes CASSLMRNTGELFF.

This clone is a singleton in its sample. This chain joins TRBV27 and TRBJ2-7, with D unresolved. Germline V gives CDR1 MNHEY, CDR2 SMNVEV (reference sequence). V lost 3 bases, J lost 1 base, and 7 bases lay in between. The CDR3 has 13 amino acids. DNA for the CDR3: TGTGCCAGCAGTTTGGGCACATCCTACGAGCAGTACTTC. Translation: CASSLGTSYEQYF.

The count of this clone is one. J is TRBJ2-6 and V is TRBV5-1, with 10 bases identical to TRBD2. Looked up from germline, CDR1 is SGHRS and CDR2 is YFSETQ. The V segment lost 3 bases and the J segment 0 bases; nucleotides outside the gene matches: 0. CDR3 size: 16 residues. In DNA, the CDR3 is TGCGCCAGCAGCTGGACTAGCGGCTCTGGGGCCAACGTCCTGACTTTC. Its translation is CASSWTSGSGANVLTF.

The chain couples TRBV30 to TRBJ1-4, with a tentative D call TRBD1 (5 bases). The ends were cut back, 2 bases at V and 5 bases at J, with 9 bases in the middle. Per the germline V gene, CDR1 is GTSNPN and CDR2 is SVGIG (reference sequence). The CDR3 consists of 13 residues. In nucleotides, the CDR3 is TGTGCCTGGAGTAGGGGCACGAATGAAAAACTGTTTTTT. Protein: CAWSRGTNEKLFF.

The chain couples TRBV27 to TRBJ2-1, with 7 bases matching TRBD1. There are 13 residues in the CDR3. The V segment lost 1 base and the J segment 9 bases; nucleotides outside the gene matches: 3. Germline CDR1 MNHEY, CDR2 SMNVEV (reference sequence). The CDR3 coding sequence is TGTGCCAGCAGTTTATTACAGGGGTCTGAGCAGTTCTTC. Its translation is CASSLLQGSEQFF.

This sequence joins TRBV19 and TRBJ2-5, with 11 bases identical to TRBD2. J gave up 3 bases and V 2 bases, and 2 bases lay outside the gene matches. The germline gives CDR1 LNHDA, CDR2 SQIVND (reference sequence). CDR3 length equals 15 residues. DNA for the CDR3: TGTGCCAGTAGTATAACTAGCGGGAGTGAAGAGACCCAGTACTTC. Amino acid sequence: CASSITSGSEETQYF. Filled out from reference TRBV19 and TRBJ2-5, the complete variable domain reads DGGITQSPKYLFRKEGQNVTLSCEQNLNHDAMYWYRQDPGQGLRLIYYSQIVNDFQKGDIAEGYSVSREKKESFPLTVTSAQKNPTAFYLCASSITSGSEETQYFGPGTRLLVL.

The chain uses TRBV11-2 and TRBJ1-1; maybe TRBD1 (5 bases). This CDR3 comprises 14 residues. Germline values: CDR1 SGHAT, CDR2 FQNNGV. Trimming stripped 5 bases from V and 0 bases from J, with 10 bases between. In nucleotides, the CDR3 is TGTGCCAGCAGCCTAATGACAGTGAACACTGAAGCTTTCTTT. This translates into CASSLMTVNTEAFF.

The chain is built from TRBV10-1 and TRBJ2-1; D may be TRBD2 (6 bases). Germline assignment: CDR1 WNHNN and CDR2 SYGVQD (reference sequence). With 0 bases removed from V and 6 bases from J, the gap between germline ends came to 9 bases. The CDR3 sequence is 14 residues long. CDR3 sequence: CASSESWDSNEQFF. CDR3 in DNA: TGCGCCAGCAGTGAGTCGTGGGACTCCAATGAGCAGTTCTTC.

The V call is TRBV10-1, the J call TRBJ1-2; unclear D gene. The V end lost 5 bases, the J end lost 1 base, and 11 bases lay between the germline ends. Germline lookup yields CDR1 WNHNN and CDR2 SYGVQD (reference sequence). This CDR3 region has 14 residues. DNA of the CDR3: TGCGCCAGCAGTCCAGGAGGCTTTAACTATGGCTACACCTTC. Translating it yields CASSPGGFNYGYTF.

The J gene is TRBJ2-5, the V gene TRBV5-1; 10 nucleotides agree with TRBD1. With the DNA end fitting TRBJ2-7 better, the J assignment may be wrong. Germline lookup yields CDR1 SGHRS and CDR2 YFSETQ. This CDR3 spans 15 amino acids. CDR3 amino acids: CASSSRQGASYEQYF. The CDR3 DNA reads TGCGCCAGCAGCTCACGACAGGGGGCTTCCTACGAGCAGTACTTC.

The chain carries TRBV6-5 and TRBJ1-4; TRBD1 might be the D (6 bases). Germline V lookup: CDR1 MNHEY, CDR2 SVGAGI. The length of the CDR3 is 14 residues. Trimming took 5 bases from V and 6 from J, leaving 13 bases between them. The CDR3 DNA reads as TGTGCCAGCAGTGAACAGGGCAGTGATGAAAAACTGTTTTTT. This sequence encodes CASSEQGSDEKLFF.

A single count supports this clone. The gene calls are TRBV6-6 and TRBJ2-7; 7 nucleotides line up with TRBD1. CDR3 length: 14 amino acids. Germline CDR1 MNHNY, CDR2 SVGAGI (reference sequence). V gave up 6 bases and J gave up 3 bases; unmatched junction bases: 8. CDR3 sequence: CASRKEQGIYEQYF. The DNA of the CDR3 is TGTGCCAGCAGAAAAGAACAGGGGATCTACGAGCAGTACTTC.

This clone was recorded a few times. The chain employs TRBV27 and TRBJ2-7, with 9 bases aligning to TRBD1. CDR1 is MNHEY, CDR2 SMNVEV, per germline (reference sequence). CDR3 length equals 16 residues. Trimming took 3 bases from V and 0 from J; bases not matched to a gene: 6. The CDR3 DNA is TGTGCCAGCAGTTTTACAGGGGGCGTTGGCTCCTACGAGCAGTACTTC. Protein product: CASSFTGGVGSYEQYF.

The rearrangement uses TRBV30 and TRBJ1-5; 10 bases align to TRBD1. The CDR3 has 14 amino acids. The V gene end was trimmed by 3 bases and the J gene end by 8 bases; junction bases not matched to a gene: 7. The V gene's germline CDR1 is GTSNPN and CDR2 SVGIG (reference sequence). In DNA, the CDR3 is TGTGCCTGGAGACCGACAGGGGGCCTGGAGCCCCAGCATTTT. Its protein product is CAWRPTGGLEPQHF.

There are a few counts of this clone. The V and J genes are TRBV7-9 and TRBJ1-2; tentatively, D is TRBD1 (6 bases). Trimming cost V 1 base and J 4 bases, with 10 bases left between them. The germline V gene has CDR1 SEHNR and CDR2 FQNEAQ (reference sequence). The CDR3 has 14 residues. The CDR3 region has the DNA TGTGCCAGCAGCTTAGGGGGGCTAGGCTATGGCTACACCTTC. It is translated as CASSLGGLGYGYTF.

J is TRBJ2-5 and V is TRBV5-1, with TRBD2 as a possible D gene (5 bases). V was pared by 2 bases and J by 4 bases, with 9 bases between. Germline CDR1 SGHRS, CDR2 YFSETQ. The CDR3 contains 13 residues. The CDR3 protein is CASSLRRRETQYF. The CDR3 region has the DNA TGCGCCAGCAGCTTAAGGAGGCGAGAGACCCAGTACTTC.

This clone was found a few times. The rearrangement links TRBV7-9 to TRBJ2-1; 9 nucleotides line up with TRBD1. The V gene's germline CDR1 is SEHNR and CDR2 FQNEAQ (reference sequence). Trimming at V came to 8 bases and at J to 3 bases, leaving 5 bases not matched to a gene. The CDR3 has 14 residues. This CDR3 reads CASGWTGDYNEQFF. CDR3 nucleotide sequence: TGTGCCAGCGGTTGGACAGGGGACTACAATGAGCAGTTCTTC.

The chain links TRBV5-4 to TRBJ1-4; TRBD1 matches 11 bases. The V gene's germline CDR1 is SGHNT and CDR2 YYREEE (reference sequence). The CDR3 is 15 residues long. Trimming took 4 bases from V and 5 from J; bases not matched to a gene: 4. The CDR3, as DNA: TGTGCCAGCAGCGCCCGGGACAGGGGGAATGAAAAACTGTTTTTT. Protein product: CASSARDRGNEKLFF.

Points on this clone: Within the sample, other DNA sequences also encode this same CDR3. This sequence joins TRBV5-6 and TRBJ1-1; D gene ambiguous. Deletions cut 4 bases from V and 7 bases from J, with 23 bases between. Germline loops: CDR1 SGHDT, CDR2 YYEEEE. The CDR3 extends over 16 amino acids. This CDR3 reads CASSLIGAGRKSEAFF. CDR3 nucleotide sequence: TGTGCCAGCAGCCTGATCGGTGCCGGGAGGAAGAGTGAAGCTTTCTTT. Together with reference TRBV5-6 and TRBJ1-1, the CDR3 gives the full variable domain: DAGVTQSPTHLIKTRGQQVTLRCSPKSGHDTVSWYQQALGQGPQFIFQYYEEEERQRGNFPDRFSGHQFPNYSSELNVNALLLGDSALYLCASSLIGAGRKSEAFFGQGTRLTVV.

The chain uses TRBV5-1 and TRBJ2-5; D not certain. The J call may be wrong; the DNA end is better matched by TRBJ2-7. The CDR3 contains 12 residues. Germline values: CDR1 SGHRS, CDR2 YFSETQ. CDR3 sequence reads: CASSSSSYEQYF. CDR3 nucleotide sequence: TGCGCCAGCAGCTCAAGCTCCTACGAGCAGTACTTC.

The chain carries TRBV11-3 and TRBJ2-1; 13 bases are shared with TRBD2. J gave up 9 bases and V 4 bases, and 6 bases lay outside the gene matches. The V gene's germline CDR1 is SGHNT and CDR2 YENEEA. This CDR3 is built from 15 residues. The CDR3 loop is CASSSGTSGIPEQFF. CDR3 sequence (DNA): TGTGCCAGCAGCTCGGGGACTAGCGGGATTCCTGAGCAGTTCTTC.

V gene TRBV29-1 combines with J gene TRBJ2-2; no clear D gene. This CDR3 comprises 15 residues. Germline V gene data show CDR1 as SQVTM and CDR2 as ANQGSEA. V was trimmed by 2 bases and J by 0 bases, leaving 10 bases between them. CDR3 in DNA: TGCAGCGTTGAATTGGCGGATCCGAACACCGGGGAGCTGTTTTTT. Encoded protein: CSVELADPNTGELFF.

The CDR3 is CASSYSTDTQYF. The CDR3, as DNA: TGTGCCAGCAGTTACAGTACAGATACGCAGTATTTT. V and J are TRBV5-4 and TRBJ2-3; D gene ambiguous. The CDR3 is made up of 12 amino acids. Trimming took 5 bases from V and 3 from J, leaving 7 bases between them. CDR1 and CDR2 (germline): SGHNT, YYREEE (reference sequence).

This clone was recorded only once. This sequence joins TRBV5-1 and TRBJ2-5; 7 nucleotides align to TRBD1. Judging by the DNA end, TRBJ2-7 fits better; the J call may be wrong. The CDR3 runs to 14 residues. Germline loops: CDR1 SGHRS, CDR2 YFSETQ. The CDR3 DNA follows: TGCGCCAGCAGACAAGGGGGCCACTCCTACGAGCAGTACTTC. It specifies CASRQGGHSYEQYF.

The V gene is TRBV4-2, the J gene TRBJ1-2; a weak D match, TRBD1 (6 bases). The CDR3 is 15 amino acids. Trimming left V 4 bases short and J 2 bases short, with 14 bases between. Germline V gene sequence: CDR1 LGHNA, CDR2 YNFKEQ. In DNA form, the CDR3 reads TGTGCCAGCAGCCCGAGGACAGCTAAGAACTATGGCTACACCTTC. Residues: CASSPRTAKNYGYTF.

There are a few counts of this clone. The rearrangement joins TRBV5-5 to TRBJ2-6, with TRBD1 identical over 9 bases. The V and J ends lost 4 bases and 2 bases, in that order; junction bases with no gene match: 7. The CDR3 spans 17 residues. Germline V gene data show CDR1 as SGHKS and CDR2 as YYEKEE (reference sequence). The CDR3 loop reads CASSPGTGWTGANVLTF. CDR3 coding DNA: TGTGCCAGCAGCCCCGGGACAGGGTGGACTGGGGCCAACGTCCTGACTTTC. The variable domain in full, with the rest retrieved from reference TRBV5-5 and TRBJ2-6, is DAGVTQSPTHLIKTRGQQVTLRCSPISGHKSVSWYQQVLGQGPQFIFQYYEKEERGRGNFPDRFSARQFPNYSSELNVNALLLGDSALYLCASSPGTGWTGANVLTFGAGSRLTVL.